This entry describes one T cell receptor beta chain. No antigen is known for it. One junction end does not reproduce the germline sequence, and a read error may be involved. These data belong to a study of graft-versus-host responses after intestinal transplantation. The overall study: Isolated intestinal, liver-intestinal, or multivisceral transplants were what recipients had. Points from the study as a whole: Some patients had graft-donor T cell macrochimerism, and their allografts showed high graft-versus-host to host-versus-graft clonal ratios. Recipient marrow held GvH clones, some first seen in ileum or blood.

Generated by immunoSEQ multiplex PCR, the TCRdb table keeps only in-frame clones and is missing some. The table records roughly 11,000 clones, around three quarters of them present only once. The CDR3 consists of 12 residues. CDR1 SEHNR and CDR2 FQNEAQ come from the germline V gene (reference sequence). Intraepithelial and lamina propria lymphocytes were freed from processed graft tissue. This chain joins TRBV7-9 and TRBJ1-5, with D possibly being TRBD1 (5 bases). This specimen consisted of ileum tissue, obtained around 4.5 months after intestinal transplantation. This TCR was sampled from a human patient who received an intestinal transplant, so some T cells may come from the graft donor. CDR3 bases: TGTGCCAACAGCTCAGGGTTTCAGCCCCAGCATTTT. It encodes CANSSGFQPQHF.